The sample holds a few counts of the clone carrying this T cell receptor beta chain. Its antigen is still unknown. Trimming left V 6 bases short and J 3 bases short, with 12 bases between. The CDR3 covers 14 residues. The data belong to a study of blood T cells in healthy people across ages. PCR was performed a second time for roughly 7 to 12 cycles using a sample-barcoded 5' primer and a J-beta primer mix. Every cDNA was tagged by a template-switch adaptor with 12 random nucleotides. A single record per CDR3 protein comes from TCRdb applying MiXCR to the 5' RACE reads. The sample contains around 1.5 million distinct CDR3 sequences, about 32% of which appear only once. Study findings and constraints: No one knew whether donors had CMV, which possibly confounded expanded clonotype changes.

The sample taken for sequencing was blood. This TCR was sampled from a woman aged 25 to 39 in good health. The chain couples TRBV12-3 or TRBV12-4 to TRBJ2-1; D may be TRBD1 or TRBD2 (7 bases each). CDR3 sequence reads: CASRGGTDYNEQFF. CDR3 coding DNA: TGTGCCAGCAGGGGGGGGACAGACTACAATGAGCAGTTCTTC.